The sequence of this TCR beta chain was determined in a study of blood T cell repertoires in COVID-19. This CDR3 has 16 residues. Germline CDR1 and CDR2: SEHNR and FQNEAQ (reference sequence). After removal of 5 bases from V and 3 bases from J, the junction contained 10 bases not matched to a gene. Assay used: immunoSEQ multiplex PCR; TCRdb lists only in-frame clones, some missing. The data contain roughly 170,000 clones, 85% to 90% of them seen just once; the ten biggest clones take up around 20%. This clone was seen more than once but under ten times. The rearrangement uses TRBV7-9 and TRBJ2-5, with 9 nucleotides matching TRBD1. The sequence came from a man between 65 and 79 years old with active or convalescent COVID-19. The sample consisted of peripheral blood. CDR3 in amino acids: CASSKPGTGPKETQYF. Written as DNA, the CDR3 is TGTGCCAGCAGCAAACCCGGGACAGGGCCCAAAGAGACCCAGTACTTC.